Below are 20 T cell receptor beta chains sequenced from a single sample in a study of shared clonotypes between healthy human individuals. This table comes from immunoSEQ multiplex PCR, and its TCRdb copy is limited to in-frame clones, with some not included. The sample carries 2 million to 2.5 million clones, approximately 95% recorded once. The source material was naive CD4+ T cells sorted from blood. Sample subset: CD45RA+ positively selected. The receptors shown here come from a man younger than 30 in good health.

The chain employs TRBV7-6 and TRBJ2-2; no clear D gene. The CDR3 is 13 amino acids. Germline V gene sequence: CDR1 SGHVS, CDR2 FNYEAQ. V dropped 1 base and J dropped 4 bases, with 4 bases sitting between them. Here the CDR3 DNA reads TGTGCCAGCAGCTTAGATCCCACCGGGGAGCTGTTTTTT. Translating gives CASSLDPTGELFF.

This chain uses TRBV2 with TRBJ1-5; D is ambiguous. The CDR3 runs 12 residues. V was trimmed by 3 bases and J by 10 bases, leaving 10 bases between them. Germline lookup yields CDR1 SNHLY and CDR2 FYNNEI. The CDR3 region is CASSEDSNPQHF. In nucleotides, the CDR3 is TGTGCCAGCAGTGAGGATAGTAACCCCCAGCATTTT.

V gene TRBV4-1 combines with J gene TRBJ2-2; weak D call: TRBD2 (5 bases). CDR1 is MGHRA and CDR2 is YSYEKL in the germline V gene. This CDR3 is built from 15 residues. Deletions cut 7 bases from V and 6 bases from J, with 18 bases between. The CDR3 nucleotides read TGCGCCAGCACCCCGAGGGCGTCTTGGGCCGGGGAGCTGTTTTTT. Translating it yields CASTPRASWAGELFF.

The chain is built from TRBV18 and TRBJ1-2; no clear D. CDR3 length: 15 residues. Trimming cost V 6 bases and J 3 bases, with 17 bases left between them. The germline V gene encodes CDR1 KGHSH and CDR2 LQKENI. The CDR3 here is CASSLRANGDYGYTF. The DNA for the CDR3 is TGTGCCAGCTCCCTCCGGGCCAACGGGGACTATGGCTACACCTTC.

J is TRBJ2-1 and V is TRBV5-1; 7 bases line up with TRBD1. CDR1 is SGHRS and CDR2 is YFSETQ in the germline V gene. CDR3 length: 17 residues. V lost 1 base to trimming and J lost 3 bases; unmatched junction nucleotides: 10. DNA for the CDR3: TGCGCCAGCAGCTTGACAGGGGTGGGAACGGGCTACAATGAGCAGTTCTTC. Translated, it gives CASSLTGVGTGYNEQFF.

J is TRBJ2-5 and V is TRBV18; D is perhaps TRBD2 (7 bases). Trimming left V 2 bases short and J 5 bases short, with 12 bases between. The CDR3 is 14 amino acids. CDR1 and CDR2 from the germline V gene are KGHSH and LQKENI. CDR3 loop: CASSPITGGETQYF. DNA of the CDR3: TGTGCCAGCTCACCAATCACGGGGGGCGAGACCCAGTACTTC.

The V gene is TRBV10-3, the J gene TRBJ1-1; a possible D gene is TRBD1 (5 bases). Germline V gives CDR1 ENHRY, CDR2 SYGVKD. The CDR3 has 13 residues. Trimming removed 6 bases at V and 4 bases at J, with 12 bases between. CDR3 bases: TGTGCCATCAGCCTCGCAGGGCCCACTGAAGCTTTCTTT. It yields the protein CAISLAGPTEAFF.

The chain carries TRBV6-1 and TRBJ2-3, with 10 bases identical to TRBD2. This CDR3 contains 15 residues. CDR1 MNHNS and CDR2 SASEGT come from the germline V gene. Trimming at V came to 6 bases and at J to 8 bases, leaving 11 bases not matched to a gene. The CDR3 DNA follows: TGTGCCAGCAGCCGGGGACTAGCGAACACGGGTACGCAGTATTTT. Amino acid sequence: CASSRGLANTGTQYF.

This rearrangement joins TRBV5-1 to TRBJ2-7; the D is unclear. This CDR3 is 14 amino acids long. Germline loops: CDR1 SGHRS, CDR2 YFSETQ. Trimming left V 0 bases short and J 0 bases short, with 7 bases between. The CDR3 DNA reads TGCGCCAGCAGCTTGGGACGTGCCTCCTACGAGCAGTACTTC. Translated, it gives CASSLGRASYEQYF.

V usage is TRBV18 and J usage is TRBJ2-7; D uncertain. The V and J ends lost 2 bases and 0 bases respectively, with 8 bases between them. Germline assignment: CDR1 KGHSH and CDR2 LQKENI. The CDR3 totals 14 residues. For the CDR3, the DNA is TGTGCCAGCTCACCAGCCAGAGCCTCCTACGAGCAGTACTTC. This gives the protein CASSPARASYEQYF.

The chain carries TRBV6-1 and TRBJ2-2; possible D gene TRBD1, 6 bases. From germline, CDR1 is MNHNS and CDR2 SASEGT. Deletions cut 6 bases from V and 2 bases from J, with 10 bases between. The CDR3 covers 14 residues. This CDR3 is CASRWTVNTGELFF. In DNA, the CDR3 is TGTGCCAGCAGATGGACAGTAAACACCGGGGAGCTGTTTTTT.

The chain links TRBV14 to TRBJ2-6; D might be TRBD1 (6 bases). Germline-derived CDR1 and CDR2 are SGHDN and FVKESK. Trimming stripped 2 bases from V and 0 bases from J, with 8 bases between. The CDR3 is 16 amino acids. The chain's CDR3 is CASSQRTVSGANVLTF. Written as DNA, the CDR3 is TGTGCCAGCAGCCAAAGGACAGTCTCTGGGGCCAACGTCCTGACTTTC.

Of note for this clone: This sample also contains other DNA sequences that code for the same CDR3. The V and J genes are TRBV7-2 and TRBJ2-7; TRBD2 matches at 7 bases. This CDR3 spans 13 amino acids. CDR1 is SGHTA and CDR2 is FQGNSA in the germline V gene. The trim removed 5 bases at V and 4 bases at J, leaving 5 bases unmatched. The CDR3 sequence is CASSRTREYEQYF. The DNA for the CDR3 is TGTGCCAGCAGCAGGACTAGGGAATACGAGCAGTACTTC.

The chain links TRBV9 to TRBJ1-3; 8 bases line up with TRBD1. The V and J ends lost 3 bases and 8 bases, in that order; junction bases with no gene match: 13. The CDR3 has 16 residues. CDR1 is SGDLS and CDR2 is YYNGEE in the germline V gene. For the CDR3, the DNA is TGTGCCAGCAGCGCCAGGGGGCAAGGTACCGGGGACACCATATATTTT. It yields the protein CASSARGQGTGDTIYF.

This chain's CDR3 is CASSNRGLYTEAFF. DNA of the CDR3: TGCGCCAGCAGCAACAGGGGATTGTACACTGAAGCTTTCTTT. V gene TRBV10-2 combines with J gene TRBJ1-1; 7 nucleotides line up with TRBD1. CDR1 and CDR2 from the germline V gene are WSHSY and SAAADI. CDR3 length: 14 residues. Germline trimming cut 6 bases from V and 3 bases from J; bases unmatched to any gene: 7.

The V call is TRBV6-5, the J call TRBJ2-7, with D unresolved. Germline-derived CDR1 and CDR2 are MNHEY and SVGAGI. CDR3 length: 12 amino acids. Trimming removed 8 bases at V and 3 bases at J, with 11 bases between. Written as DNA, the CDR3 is TGTGCCAGCTTAGTCGAGGTCTACGAGCAGTACTTC. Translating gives CASLVEVYEQYF.

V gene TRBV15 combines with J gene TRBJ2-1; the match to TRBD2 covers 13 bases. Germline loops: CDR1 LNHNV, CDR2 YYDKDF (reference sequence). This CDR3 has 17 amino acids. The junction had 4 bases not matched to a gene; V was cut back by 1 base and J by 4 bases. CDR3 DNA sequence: TGTGCCACCAGCAGAGGACTACTAGCGGGAGGGTACAATGAGCAGTTCTTC. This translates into CATSRGLLAGGYNEQFF.

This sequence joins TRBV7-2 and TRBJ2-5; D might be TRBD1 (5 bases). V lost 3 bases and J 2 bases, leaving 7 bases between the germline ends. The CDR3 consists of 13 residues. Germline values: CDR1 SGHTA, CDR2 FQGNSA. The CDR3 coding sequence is TGTGCCAGCAGCTTCGACAGACAAGAGACCCAGTACTTC. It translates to CASSFDRQETQYF.

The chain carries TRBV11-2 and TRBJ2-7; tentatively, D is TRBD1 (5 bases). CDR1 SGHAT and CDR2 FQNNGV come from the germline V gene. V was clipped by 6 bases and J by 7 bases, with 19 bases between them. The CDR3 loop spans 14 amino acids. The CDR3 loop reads CASSRLRGLLEQYF. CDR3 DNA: TGTGCCAGCAGTCGTCTTAGGGGCCTCCTAGAGCAGTACTTC.

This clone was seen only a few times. CDR3: CASSYREGASPLHF. The DNA of the CDR3 is TGTGCCAGCAGTTACAGGGAAGGAGCTTCACCCCTCCACTTT. The genes are TRBV6-5 and TRBJ1-6, with no clear D. The CDR3 sequence is 14 residues long. The germline V gene encodes CDR1 MNHEY and CDR2 SVGAGI. Trimming cost V 2 bases and J 9 bases, with 11 bases left between them.